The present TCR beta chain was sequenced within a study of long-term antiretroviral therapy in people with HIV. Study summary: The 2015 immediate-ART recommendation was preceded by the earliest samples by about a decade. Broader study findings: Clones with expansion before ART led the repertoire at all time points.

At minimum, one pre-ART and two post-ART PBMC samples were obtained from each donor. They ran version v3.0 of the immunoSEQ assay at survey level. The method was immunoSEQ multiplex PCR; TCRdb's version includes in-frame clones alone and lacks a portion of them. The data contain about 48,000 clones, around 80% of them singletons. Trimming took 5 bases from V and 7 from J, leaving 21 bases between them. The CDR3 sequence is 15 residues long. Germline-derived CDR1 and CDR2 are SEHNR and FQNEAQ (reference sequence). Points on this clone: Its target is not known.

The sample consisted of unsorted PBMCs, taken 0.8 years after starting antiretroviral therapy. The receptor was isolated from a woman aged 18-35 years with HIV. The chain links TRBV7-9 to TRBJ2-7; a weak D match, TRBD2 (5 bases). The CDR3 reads CASSQTGKQGPEQYF. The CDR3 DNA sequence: TGTGCCAGCAGCCAAACCGGGAAACAAGGCCCGGAGCAGTACTTC.